This T cell receptor beta chain was found in a study of PD-L1 blockade in urothelial cancer. Method: immunoSEQ multiplex PCR; TCRdb's copy keeps in-frame clones and lacks some. The sample has approximately 41,000 clones, around 81% seen once. Germline V lookup: CDR1 KGHSH, CDR2 LQKENI. The J segment lost 5 bases and the V segment lost 6 bases, leaving 6 bases of the junction unmatched. The CDR3 is 13 amino acids. As for time point: pretreatment peripheral blood. The material was PBMCs, obtained around atezolizumab (anti-PD-L1) treatment. The chain joins TRBV18 to TRBJ1-1, with 7 nucleotides matching TRBD1. The sequence was obtained from an elderly man with urothelial cancer. This CDR3 is CASSSNRGTEAFF. CDR3 sequence (DNA): TGTGCCAGCTCGTCCAACAGGGGAACTGAAGCTTTCTTT.